This TCR beta chain was sequenced for a study of vaccination and CD4 T cells after COVID-19. Points from the study as a whole: Median counts of SARS-CoV-2-reactive clonotypes increased from about 20 to 38; this difference was not significant.

Time point meaning: late sampling 161 to 241 days after vaccination in three convalescent patients. The treatment is: approximately 9-day PBMC culture with coronavirus spike peptide pools or control peptides (ViraFEST assay). Cultures used more than 1.5 million PBMCs per well, approximately 9.8 IU/ml IL-2 and 8.5 to 10 ug/ml peptides. CD4+ T cells that had been cultured provided DNA sequenced with the Oncomine TCR Beta short-read assay. From the PCR reads, TCRdb called clonotypes with MiXCR, one entry per CDR3 protein. The sample holds about 22,000 distinct CDR3 sequences; 30% to 35% are singletons and the top ten take about an eighth. Concerning this clonotype: The antigen is undetermined.

V was shortened by 0 bases and J by 9 bases, with 6 bases between the two germline ends. The CDR3 has 11 amino acids. CDR1 is DFQATT, CDR2 SNEGSKA, per germline (reference sequence). The material was CD4+ T cells from blood, cultured in vitro, obtained about 7 months after SARS-CoV-2 vaccination. J is TRBJ2-1 and V is TRBV20-1; D uncertain. The receptor's source is a human donor who had recovered from COVID-19. The CDR3 spells CSARDPPEQFF. The CDR3 DNA follows: TGCAGTGCTAGAGATCCGCCTGAGCAGTTCTTC.